Presented here are 22 T cell receptor beta chains from one specimen sequenced in a study of blood T cell repertoires in COVID-19. Repertoires were generated with immunoSEQ multiplex PCR, while TCRdb's copy carries only in-frame clones and drops some. The table lists 80,000 to 95,000 clones, around 80% of them singletons. The sample was peripheral blood. The receptors derive from a woman older than 75 with active or convalescent COVID-19.

V gene TRBV4-3 combines with J gene TRBJ2-3, with 11 bases aligning to TRBD2. The J segment lost 5 bases and the V segment lost 4 bases, leaving 8 bases of the junction unmatched. The CDR3 consists of 16 residues. CDR1 and CDR2 (germline): LGHNA, YSLEER. CDR3 DNA: TGCGCCAGCAGCCTTCTAGCGGGGGGCCAGGGAGATACGCAGTATTTT. Amino acids: CASSLLAGGQGDTQYF.

The gene calls are TRBV18 and TRBJ1-5, with 8 bases aligning to TRBD1. This CDR3 comprises 15 residues. Germline assignment: CDR1 KGHSH and CDR2 LQKENI. The ends lost 5 bases at V and 6 bases at J; junction bases unmatched: 9. The CDR3 here is CASSSDRGEAQPQHF. CDR3 DNA: TGTGCCAGCTCATCAGACAGGGGAGAGGCTCAGCCCCAGCATTTT.

The rearrangement links TRBV6-5 to TRBJ2-7; perhaps TRBD2 as D (5 bases). Trimming shortened V by 7 bases and J by 2 bases, and 15 bases separated the two germline ends. Germline lookup yields CDR1 MNHEY and CDR2 SVGAGI. This CDR3 comprises 14 residues. The CDR3 DNA is TGTGCCAGCACCCAACGGGGAGTTACCTACGAGCAGTACTTC. This gives the protein CASTQRGVTYEQYF.

In its sample, this clone was seen a few times. The chain combines TRBV6-5 with TRBJ2-7; possible D gene TRBD1, 6 bases. CDR3 length: 14 residues. Between the trimmed V and J ends, which lost 4 bases and 2 bases, there was a span of 12 bases. CDR1 and CDR2 (germline): MNHEY, SVGAGI. Written as DNA, the CDR3 is TGTGCCAGCAGTTCCACTGACAGGCCCTACGAGCAGTACTTC. Residues: CASSSTDRPYEQYF.

The rearrangement links TRBV6-5 to TRBJ2-3; possibly TRBD2 for D (7 bases). The germline gives CDR1 MNHEY, CDR2 SVGAGI. CDR3 length: 13 amino acids. Trimming shortened V by 10 bases and J by 2 bases, and 13 bases separated the two germline ends. CDR3: CATRAGATDTQYF. CDR3 in DNA: TGTGCCACCCGTGCGGGGGCCACAGATACGCAGTATTTT.

The V gene is TRBV3-1 (or the pseudogene TRBV3-2), the J gene TRBJ1-6, with a tentative D call TRBD1 (6 bases). V was pared by 5 bases and J by 9 bases, with 17 bases between. This CDR3 contains 15 residues. Germline V gene sequence: CDR1 LGHDT, CDR2 YNNKEL (reference sequence). CDR3 sequence (DNA): TGTGCCAGCAGCGTCGACAGGACCTCCTTTTCACCCCTCCACTTT. It translates to CASSVDRTSFSPLHF.

This chain connects TRBV9 to TRBJ1-1; maybe TRBD1 (6 bases). CDR1 is SGDLS, CDR2 YYNGEE, per germline. V lost 3 bases and J 2 bases, leaving 11 bases between the germline ends. The CDR3 is made up of 14 amino acids. The CDR3: CASSEGHLNTEAFF. For the CDR3, the DNA is TGTGCCAGCAGCGAGGGACACCTAAACACTGAAGCTTTCTTT.

The chain links TRBV6-5 to TRBJ1-2, with D possibly matching TRBD1 (5 bases). The V and J ends lost 2 bases and 5 bases respectively, with 12 bases between them. CDR1 is MNHEY, CDR2 SVGAGI, per germline. The CDR3 totals 14 residues. This chain's CDR3 is CASSYRGIGYGYTF. The CDR3 DNA sequence: TGTGCCAGCAGTTACCGGGGGATAGGGTATGGCTACACCTTC.

The V call is TRBV2, the J call TRBJ1-4; 8 bases are shared with TRBD1. Germline CDR1 reads SNHLY; CDR2 reads FYNNEI. V lost 6 bases to trimming and J lost 0 bases; unmatched junction nucleotides: 15. This CDR3 contains 19 residues. The CDR3 region has the DNA TGTGCCAGCAGGTCGACAGGGGCCGGTTTGGCTGCAACTAATGAAAAACTGTTTTTT. Protein: CASRSTGAGLAATNEKLFF.

The chain employs TRBV5-1 and TRBJ2-5; 7 nucleotides agree with TRBD2. Losses at the gene ends were 7 bases for V and 5 bases for J; bases not matched to a gene: 11. Germline V gene data show CDR1 as SGHRS and CDR2 as YFSETQ. The CDR3 is 14 residues long. The CDR3 coding sequence is TGCGCCAGCCGCCTAGGACTAGTTTCGGAGACCCAGTACTTC. Amino acids: CASRLGLVSETQYF.

The chain links TRBV5-6 to TRBJ2-6; TRBD2 agrees at 11 bases. The CDR3 length is 17 residues. Germline CDR1 is SGHDT and CDR2 is YYEEEE. The V segment lost 2 bases and the J segment 1 base; nucleotides outside the gene matches: 2. The CDR3 loop reads CASSLLAGVSGANVLTF. CDR3 DNA: TGTGCCAGCAGCTTACTAGCGGGGGTTTCTGGGGCCAACGTCCTGACTTTC.

J is TRBJ1-1 and V is TRBV29-1; D gene unclear. The CDR3 covers 13 residues. V was shortened by 7 bases and J by 0 bases, with 12 bases between the two germline ends. Germline V CDR1 and CDR2: SQVTM, ANQGSEA. CDR3: CSAASVMNTEAFF. In nucleotides, the CDR3 is TGCAGCGCCGCCAGCGTCATGAACACTGAAGCTTTCTTT.

This sequence joins TRBV19 and TRBJ1-6; tentatively, D is TRBD1 (5 bases). This CDR3 spans 13 amino acids. Germline V gene lookup returns CDR1 LNHDA and CDR2 SQIVND (reference sequence). Trimming shortened V by 0 bases and J by 14 bases, and 11 bases separated the two germline ends. This CDR3 is CASSIELQGALHF. The CDR3 DNA is TGTGCCAGTAGTATAGAGCTACAAGGGGCCCTCCACTTT.

The chain employs TRBV29-1 and TRBJ1-6; 7 bases are a match to TRBD1. The CDR3 totals 13 residues. Germline V gene sequence: CDR1 SQVTM, CDR2 ANQGSEA. Trimming cost V 4 bases and J 9 bases; bases outside gene matches: 6. CDR3 sequence reads: CSVGEAGGSPLHF. DNA of the CDR3: TGCAGCGTTGGGGAAGCAGGGGGTTCACCCCTCCACTTT.

The chain couples TRBV7-2 to TRBJ2-1; D possibly corresponds to TRBD2 (6 bases). Trimming pared 5 bases from V and 0 bases from J, leaving 11 bases between. The CDR3 contains 15 residues. Germline CDR1 and CDR2: SGHTA and FQGNSA. The CDR3 spells CASSRGVGSYNEQFF. The CDR3 bases are TGTGCCAGCAGCCGCGGGGTCGGCTCCTACAATGAGCAGTTCTTC.

The J gene is TRBJ2-1, the V gene TRBV5-8; no reliable D call. The V gene lost 1 base and the J gene lost 1 base, with 6 bases spanning the gap. The germline gives CDR1 SGHTS, CDR2 YDEGEE. The CDR3 has 14 residues. The CDR3 region is CASSLPGSYNEQFF. In nucleotides, the CDR3 is TGTGCCAGCAGCTTGCCAGGTTCCTACAATGAGCAGTTCTTC.

J is TRBJ1-2 and V is TRBV9; 11 bases fit TRBD1. V was pared by 0 bases and J by 8 bases, with 9 bases of the junction left unmatched. CDR3 size: 16 residues. CDR1 and CDR2 (germline): SGDLS, YYNGEE. This chain's CDR3 is CASSVEPGQGVRGYTF. The CDR3 nucleotides read TGTGCCAGCAGCGTAGAACCGGGACAGGGGGTTCGGGGCTACACCTTC.

The CDR3 here is CASRAGGAEGYTF. As DNA, the CDR3 is TGTGCCAGCAGGGCGGGGGGAGCGGAGGGCTACACCTTC. This chain links TRBV12-3 or TRBV12-4 with TRBJ1-2; D may be TRBD1 (5 bases). The CDR3 runs to 13 residues. The V end lost 6 bases, the J end lost 8 bases, and 16 bases lay between the germline ends.

The chain links TRBV29-1 to TRBJ1-2, with D maybe TRBD1 (5 bases). Germline loops: CDR1 SQVTM, CDR2 ANQGSEA. The CDR3 sequence is 12 residues long. Trimming stripped 5 bases from V and 4 bases from J, with 11 bases between. The CDR3 protein is CSVLRGGYGYTF. The DNA for the CDR3 is TGCAGCGTTTTGAGGGGAGGCTATGGCTACACCTTC.

V is TRBV11-3 and J is TRBJ2-1; 11 bases map to TRBD2. The CDR3 is 15 residues long. V lost 5 bases, J lost 5 bases, and 5 bases stayed unmatched. CDR1 is SGHNT and CDR2 is YENEEA in the germline V gene. CDR3 coding DNA: TGTGCCAGCAGCCCGGGACTAGCGGAGAACAATGAGCAGTTCTTC. Residues: CASSPGLAENNEQFF.

The chain employs TRBV7-8 and TRBJ1-1, with D uncertain. The CDR3 loop spans 12 amino acids. Between the trimmed V and J ends, which lost 5 bases and 0 bases, there was a span of 4 bases. CDR1 and CDR2 (germline): SGHVS, FQNEAQ. The CDR3 is CASSAVNTEAFF. CDR3 coding DNA: TGTGCCAGCAGCGCAGTGAACACTGAAGCTTTCTTT.

V and J are TRBV11-2 and TRBJ2-2, with D tentatively TRBD1 (6 bases). V lost 5 bases and J lost 6, with 13 bases in between. The length of the CDR3 is 14 residues. CDR1 SGHAT and CDR2 FQNNGV come from the germline V gene. For the CDR3, the DNA is TGTGCCAGCAGCCTCCAGGGGTTTCCCGGGGAGCTGTTTTTT. Encoded protein: CASSLQGFPGELFF.